This paragraph reports one T cell receptor (beta chain). The source of the sample is a study of blood T cell repertoires in COVID-19. Study in general: COVID-19 samples from acute and convalescent phases originated in the United States, Italy and Spain.

Sequencing used immunoSEQ multiplex PCR; TCRdb keeps in-frame clones, though not all of them. In the table there are under 300,000 clones, approximately 83% of which are singletons. Participant-reported clinical history was the basis for cohort assignment. Cohort 3 recovered donors had two negative PCRs, clearance, or symptom resolution. The length of the CDR3 is 12 residues. Trimming took 5 bases from V and 5 from J, leaving 9 bases between them. Germline V gene lookup returns CDR1 SGHVS and CDR2 FQNEAQ. The receptor comes from a woman aged 45-59 years who had recovered from COVID-19. The chain couples TRBV7-8 to TRBJ2-5; D ambiguous. What was sequenced was PBMCs or T cells enriched from blood (not recorded which). Written as DNA, the CDR3 is TGTGCCAGCAGCCCAAGCAGGGAGACCCAGTACTTC. This gives the protein CASSPSRETQYF.